This T cell receptor beta chain stems from a study of T cell responses to AZD1222 COVID-19 vaccine. For the study at large: Whether given at about 4 or about 12 weeks, second doses were pooled. Whole-study findings and limits: Recipients of AZD1222 seropositive at baseline numbered only 6 or 7. Nearly half of spike-specific TCRs reportedly target unmutated variant regions. CD4 TCRs associated with vaccination spanned spike, dominating at 160-218 and 743-854.

The V end lost 2 bases, the J end lost 5 bases, and 10 bases lay between the germline ends. The CDR3 sequence is 14 residues long. Germline lookup yields CDR1 ENHRY and CDR2 SYGVKD. Note on this clone: Antigen specificity is unknown.

This table comes from immunoSEQ multiplex PCR, and its TCRdb copy is limited to in-frame clones, with some not included. This sample has a few hundred thousand clones, with approximately 93% found just once. V and J are TRBV10-3 and TRBJ2-1; D is undetermined. This TCR derives from an adult in good health. The material was peripheral blood, obtained on day 0 of AZD1222 vaccination. The CDR3 sequence: CAISEEGRHNEQFF. CDR3 DNA sequence: TGTGCCATCAGTGAGGAAGGCCGACACAATGAGCAGTTCTTC.